This TCR beta chain comes out of a study of T cell repertoires in cytomegalovirus infection. Overall study: The study used recently identified HLA-C-restricted and well-studied HLA-B-restricted CMV epitopes. CMV infection and matching HLA type were both indicated by public TCR beta signatures. Study-wide findings and caveats: HLA-C-restricted TCR beta clonotypes specific for CMV led the ex vivo response. Public TCR beta family frequency separated CMV-and-HLA carriers, including in an independent cohort.

V trimming: 5 bases; J trimming: 4 bases; junction bases outside the gene matches: 9. The germline gives CDR1 SEHNR, CDR2 FQNEAQ (reference sequence). The CDR3 loop spans 15 amino acids. TCRdb re-analysed the reads in MiXCR, keeping a single row per CDR3 protein. The sample includes some 350,000 distinct CDR3 sequences, 25% to 30% seen only once; the top ten take 20%. Notes on this clonotype: Antigen: not known.

The sequence was obtained from a human donor in good health (CMV status not recorded). Some clones in this sample may be carry-over from other donors' samples. This specimen consisted of cultured PBMCs, obtained from culture after CMV antigen stimulation. V and J are TRBV7-9 and TRBJ1-2; 8 bases match TRBD1. As DNA, the CDR3 is TGTGCCAGCAGCCACGGGGACAGGCTAAGCTATGGCTACACCTTC. It yields the protein CASSHGDRLSYGYTF.